Sequencing of this T cell receptor beta chain was carried out in a study of T-cell reconstitution after alpha-beta-depleted transplantation in children (dated by TCRdb to 2015 to 2016). About the investigation overall: T-cell immune reconstitution after TCRalphabeta/CD19-depleted allogeneic hematopoietic cell transplantation in children was quantitatively tracked in the study by means of TCR repertoire profiling.

The germline V gene (reference sequence) yields DFQATT for CDR1 and SNEGSKA for CDR2. Including the terminal cysteine and phenylalanine, the CDR3 comprises 12 residues. Solely the CDR3 DNA is kept, with 36 bases framed from the first base. V lost 3 bases and J lost 6 bases; the stretch between them is 12 bases long. Reading the label with the study, this specimen's treatment or condition is: allogeneic hematopoietic cell transplantation with graft depleted of TCRalphabeta T cells and CD19 B cells. The transplant recipients were children given TCRalphabeta/CD19-depleted allogeneic hematopoietic cell grafts. What the research found in general, with its limitations: Hyperexpanded clone frequencies declined over subsequent months; after one year, T-cell counts and TCRbeta diversity were mostly attributed to newly produced T cells. In some patients, the high TCRbeta diversity seen at day 60 was put down to recipient T cells and intrathymic progenitors that had survived conditioning. About two months after transplant, the apparently early recovery of alphabetaT-cell counts reportedly depended on just several hundred clones that had expanded rapidly and came from non-depleted graft cells.

A note on this clonotype: The antigen this receptor binds is unknown. Per-base quality was not reported, and no clone a single base away is much larger than it.

Library generation was performed with PCR. Sequencing took place on an Illumina HiSeq 2500. TCR libraries were prepared with molecular barcoding, using unique molecular identifiers to normalize TCRbeta repertoire quantification. Starting from the raw public reads, TCRdb applied fastp trimming at Q25, assembled clones with MiXCR and retained in-frame beta chains. Records with the same CDR3 protein are collapsed into one entry carrying the most frequent genes and DNA. The table for this sample lists a few hundred thousand distinct CDR3 sequences; 24% of them were counted only once. Together, the top ten hold more than 4.5% of the sample.

The TCR comes from a female patient aged 2 to 10 who had a stem cell transplant for congenital amegakaryocytic thrombocytopenia, so the T cells may come from the graft donor. The V and J genes are TRBV20-1 and TRBJ2-7, with the D call perhaps TRBD1 or TRBD2, each one matching 5 bases. Sample: PBMCs, mostly from graft donor cells, taken 360 days after TCRalphabeta/CD19-depleted stem cell transplant. The DNA is as follows: TGCAGTGCTAGGGGGCCAGGGAGCGAGCAGTACTTC. Its product reads: CSARGPGSEQYF.